Here is one T cell receptor beta chain with its context. What it binds is unknown. The length of the CDR3 is 15 residues. Germline V gene data show CDR1 as MNHNS and CDR2 as SASEGT. This entry is derived from a study of T cells expressing NK-cell markers. Study overall: Within the sequenced cohort of eight donors, seven exhibited HCMV seropositivity and one was seronegative. Findings of the study overall: Expanded NKG2C+ T cell clones had unclear HCMV specificity. Similarly, these clonotypes led the CD3+CD56-NKG2C+ fraction as well in several donors.

5'RACE template switching with UMIs generated TCR beta cDNA. For each CDR3 protein, TCRdb gives one entry from its re-call of the 5' RACE reads, without DNA. Across roughly 160,000 distinct CDR3 sequences, the top ten clones capture around 20% of the sample. Source material: blood T cells: a sorted CD56 or NKG2C T cell subset, CD4+ or CD8+ T cells, or bulk PBMC T cells (not recorded which). The rearrangement uses TRBV6-1 and TRBJ2-3. The receptor comes from a woman aged 18 to 69 in good health. CDR3 sequence: CASSTRRHSTDTQYF.